This TCR beta chain derives from a study of blood T cells in healthy people across ages. Study-wide points: Strongly correlated with naive T cell percentage was TCR beta diversity. It was not possible, with unsorted PBMCs, to conclusively compare naive and antigen-experienced cells.

Primers used in a second PCR of roughly 7 to 12 cycles were a sample-barcoded 5' primer and a J-beta primer mix. MiXCR was run by TCRdb on the 5' RACE reads, yielding one entry per CDR3 protein. The table has about 580,000 distinct CDR3 sequences, around half seen once. J lost 0 bases, V lost 1 base, and 5 bases had no gene match. Germline CDR1 reads MGHRA; CDR2 reads YSYEKL. The CDR3 is made up of 17 amino acids. A few counts support this clonotype. Its antigen is currently unknown. The chain links TRBV4-1 to TRBJ2-3; 9 nucleotides match TRBD2. The specimen sequenced was blood. This clonotype originated in an elderly man in good health. The CDR3 DNA reads TGCGCCAGCAGCCAAGGGACCACTAGCGGGAGCACAGATACGCAGTATTTT. It translates to CASSQGTTSGSTDTQYF.